This T cell receptor (beta chain) derives from a study of cytomegalovirus exposure and HLA in healthy donors. Germline V gene data show CDR1 as MGHRA and CDR2 as YSYEKL. This CDR3 spans 17 amino acids. V lost 0 bases and J lost 6; bases outside the gene matches: 8. Sequenced by immunoSEQ multiplex PCR; TCRdb stores in-frame clones only, minus some. The table records 200,000 to 250,000 clones, roughly 88% of them present only once. Study-wide results and limits: Using the classifier, cytomegalovirus status was reportedly diagnosed with high specificity and sensitivity. In vitro, three CMV-associated chains proved specific for CMV antigens. TCR sequences were mostly rare, though some public TCRs occurred in many donors.

On this clone itself: Its antigen is unknown.

The TCR comes from a woman aged 30 to 39 in good health and CMV-seropositive. The specimen sequenced was PBMCs. The rearrangement joins TRBV4-1 to TRBJ2-1; 10 bases agree with TRBD2. CDR3 protein: CASSQDWRLAGVNEQFF. DNA of the CDR3: TGCGCCAGCAGCCAAGATTGGAGACTAGCGGGTGTCAATGAGCAGTTCTTC.